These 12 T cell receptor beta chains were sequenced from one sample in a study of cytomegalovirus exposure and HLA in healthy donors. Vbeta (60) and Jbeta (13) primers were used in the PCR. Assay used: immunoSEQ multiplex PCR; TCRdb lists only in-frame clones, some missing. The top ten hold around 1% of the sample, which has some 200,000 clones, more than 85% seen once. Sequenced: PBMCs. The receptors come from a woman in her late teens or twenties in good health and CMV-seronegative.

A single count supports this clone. CDR3 sequence (DNA): TGTGCCAGCTCACCTCCCGGGGAACGTGATGAGCAGTTCTTC. Translating it yields CASSPPGERDEQFF. The chain is built from TRBV18 and TRBJ2-1, with D possibly TRBD2 on 5 matching bases. Trimming pared 3 bases from V and 8 bases from J, leaving 14 bases between. The CDR3 sequence is 14 residues long. CDR1 is KGHSH, CDR2 LQKENI, per germline.

CDR3 coding DNA: TGTGCCAGCCGGGGGGATCTCATGAACACTGAAGCTTTCTTT. Translated, it gives CASRGDLMNTEAFF. The chain joins TRBV6-6 to TRBJ1-1; the D gene is possibly TRBD1 (5 bases). The V gene's germline CDR1 is MNHNY and CDR2 SVGAGI (reference sequence). The CDR3 runs 14 residues. V was shortened by 8 bases and J by 0 bases, with 13 bases between the two germline ends.

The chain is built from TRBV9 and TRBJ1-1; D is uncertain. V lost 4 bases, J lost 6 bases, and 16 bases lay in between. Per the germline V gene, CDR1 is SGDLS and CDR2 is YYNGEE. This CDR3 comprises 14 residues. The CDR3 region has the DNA TGTGCCAGCAGCACCAACCCGGGGTTGGCTGAAGCTTTCTTT. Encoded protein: CASSTNPGLAEAFF.

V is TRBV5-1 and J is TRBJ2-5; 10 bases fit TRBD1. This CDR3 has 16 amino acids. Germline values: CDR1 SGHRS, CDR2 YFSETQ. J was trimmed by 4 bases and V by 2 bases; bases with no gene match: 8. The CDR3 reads CASSFSDRGLRETQYF. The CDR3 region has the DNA TGCGCCAGCAGCTTTAGCGACAGGGGGCTTAGAGAGACCCAGTACTTC.

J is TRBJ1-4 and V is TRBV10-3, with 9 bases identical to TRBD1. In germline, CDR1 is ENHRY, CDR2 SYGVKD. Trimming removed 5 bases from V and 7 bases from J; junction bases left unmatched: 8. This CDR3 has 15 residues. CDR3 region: CAISTGTGPGEKLFF. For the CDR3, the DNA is TGTGCCATCAGTACTGGGACAGGGCCTGGTGAAAAACTGTTTTTT.

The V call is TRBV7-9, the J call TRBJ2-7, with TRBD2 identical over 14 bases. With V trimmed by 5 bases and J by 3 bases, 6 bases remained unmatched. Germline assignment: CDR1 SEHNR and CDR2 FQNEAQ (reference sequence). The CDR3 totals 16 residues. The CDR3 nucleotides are TGTGCCAGCAGCCCGGGACTAGCGGGGGCTTTCTACGAGCAGTACTTC. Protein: CASSPGLAGAFYEQYF.

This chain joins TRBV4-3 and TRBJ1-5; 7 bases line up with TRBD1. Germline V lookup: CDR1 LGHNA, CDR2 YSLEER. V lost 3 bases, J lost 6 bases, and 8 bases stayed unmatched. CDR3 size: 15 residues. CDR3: CASSQEGAGGQPQHF. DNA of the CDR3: TGCGCCAGCAGCCAGGAGGGGGCGGGGGGTCAGCCCCAGCATTTT.

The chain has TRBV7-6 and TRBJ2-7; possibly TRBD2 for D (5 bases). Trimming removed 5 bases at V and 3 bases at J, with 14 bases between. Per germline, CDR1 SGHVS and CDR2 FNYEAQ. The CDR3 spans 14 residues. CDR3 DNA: TGTGCCAGCAGCCGTAACGGACTGCACTACGAGCAGTACTTC. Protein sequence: CASSRNGLHYEQYF.

The chain's CDR3 is CASTGTGLPPLHF. CDR3 coding DNA: TGTGCCAGCACCGGGACAGGACTACCACCCCTCCACTTT. The chain combines TRBV6-1 with TRBJ1-6, with TRBD1 identical over 8 bases. This CDR3 contains 13 residues. CDR1 is MNHNS, CDR2 SASEGT, per germline. V dropped 7 bases and J dropped 11; count of bases not matched to a gene: 7.

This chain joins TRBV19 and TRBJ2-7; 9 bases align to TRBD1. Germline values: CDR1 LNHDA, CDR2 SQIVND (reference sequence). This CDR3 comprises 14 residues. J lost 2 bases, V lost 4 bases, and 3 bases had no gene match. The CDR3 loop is CASSKDRGPYEQYF. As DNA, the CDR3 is TGTGCCAGTAGTAAGGACAGGGGCCCCTACGAGCAGTACTTC. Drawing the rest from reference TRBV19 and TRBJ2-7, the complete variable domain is DGGITQSPKYLFRKEGQNVTLSCEQNLNHDAMYWYRQDPGQGLRLIYYSQIVNDFQKGDIAEGYSVSREKKESFPLTVTSAQKNPTAFYLCASSKDRGPYEQYFGPGTRLTVT.

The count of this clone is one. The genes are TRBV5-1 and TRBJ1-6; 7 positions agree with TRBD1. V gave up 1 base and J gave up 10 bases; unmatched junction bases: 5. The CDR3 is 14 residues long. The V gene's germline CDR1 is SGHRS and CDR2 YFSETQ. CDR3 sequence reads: CASSLTGEDSPLHF. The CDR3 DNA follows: TGCGCCAGCAGCTTGACAGGGGAAGACTCACCCCTCCACTTT.

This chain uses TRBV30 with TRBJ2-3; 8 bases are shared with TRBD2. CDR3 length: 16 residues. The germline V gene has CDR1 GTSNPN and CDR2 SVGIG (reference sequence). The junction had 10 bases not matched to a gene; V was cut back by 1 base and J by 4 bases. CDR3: CAWSDPGTRGSDTQYF. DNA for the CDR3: TGTGCCTGGAGTGACCCCGGGACTAGAGGATCAGATACGCAGTATTTT.